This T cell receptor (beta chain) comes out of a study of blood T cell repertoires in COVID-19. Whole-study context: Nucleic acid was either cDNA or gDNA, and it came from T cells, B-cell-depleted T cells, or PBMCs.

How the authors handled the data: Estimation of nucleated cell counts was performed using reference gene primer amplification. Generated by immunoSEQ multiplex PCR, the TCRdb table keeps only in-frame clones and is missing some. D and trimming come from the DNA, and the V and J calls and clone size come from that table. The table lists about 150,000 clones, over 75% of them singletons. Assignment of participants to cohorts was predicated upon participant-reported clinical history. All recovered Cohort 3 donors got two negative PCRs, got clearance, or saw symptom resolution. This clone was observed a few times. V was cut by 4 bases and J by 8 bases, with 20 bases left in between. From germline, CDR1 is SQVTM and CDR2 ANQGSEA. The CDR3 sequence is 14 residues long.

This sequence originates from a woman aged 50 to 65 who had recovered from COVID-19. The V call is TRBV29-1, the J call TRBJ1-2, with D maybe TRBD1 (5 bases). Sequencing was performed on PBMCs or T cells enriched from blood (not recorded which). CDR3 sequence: CSVVGRDSGGGYTF. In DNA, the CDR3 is TGCAGCGTTGTGGGCAGGGACTCTGGGGGAGGCTACACCTTC. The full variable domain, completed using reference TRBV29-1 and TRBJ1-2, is SAVISQKPSRDICQRGTSLTIQCQVDSQVTMMFWYRQQPGQSLTLIATANQGSEATYESGFVIDKFPISRPNLTFSTLTVSNMSPEDSSIYLCSVVGRDSGGGYTFGSGTRLTVV.